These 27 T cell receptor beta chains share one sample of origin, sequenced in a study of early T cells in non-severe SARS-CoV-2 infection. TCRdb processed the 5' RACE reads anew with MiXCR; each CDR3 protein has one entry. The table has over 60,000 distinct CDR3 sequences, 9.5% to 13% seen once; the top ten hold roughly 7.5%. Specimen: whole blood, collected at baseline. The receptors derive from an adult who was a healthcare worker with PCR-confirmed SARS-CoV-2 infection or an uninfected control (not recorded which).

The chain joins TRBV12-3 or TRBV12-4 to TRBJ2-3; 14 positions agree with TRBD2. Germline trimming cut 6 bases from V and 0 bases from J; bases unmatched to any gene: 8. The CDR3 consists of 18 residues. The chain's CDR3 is CASSLTSGGAGSTDTQYF. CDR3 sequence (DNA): TGTGCCAGCAGCTTGACTAGCGGGGGGGCGGGAAGCACAGATACGCAGTATTTT.

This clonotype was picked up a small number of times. In DNA, the CDR3 is TGTGCCAGCAGCCTCCAGGGAAAGGTAGCCGGGGAGCTGTTTTTT. Translation gives CASSLQGKVAGELFF. This chain uses TRBV3-1 with TRBJ2-2; TRBD1 might be the D (5 bases). The CDR3 spans 15 residues. V gave up 4 bases and J gave up 6 bases, with 15 bases separating them. Germline-derived CDR1 and CDR2 are LGHDT and YNNKEL (reference sequence).

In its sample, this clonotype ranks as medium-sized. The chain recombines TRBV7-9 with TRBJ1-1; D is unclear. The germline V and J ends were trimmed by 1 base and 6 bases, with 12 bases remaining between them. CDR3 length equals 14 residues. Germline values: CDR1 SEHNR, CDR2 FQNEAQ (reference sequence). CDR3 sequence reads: CASSLDSGLAEAFF. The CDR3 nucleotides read TGTGCCAGCAGCTTAGATTCGGGCCTCGCTGAAGCTTTCTTT.

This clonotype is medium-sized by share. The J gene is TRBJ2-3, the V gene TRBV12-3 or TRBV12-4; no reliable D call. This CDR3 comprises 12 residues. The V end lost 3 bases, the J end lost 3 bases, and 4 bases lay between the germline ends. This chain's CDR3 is CASSFGTDTQYF. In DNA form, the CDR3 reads TGTGCCAGCAGTTTTGGAACAGATACGCAGTATTTT.

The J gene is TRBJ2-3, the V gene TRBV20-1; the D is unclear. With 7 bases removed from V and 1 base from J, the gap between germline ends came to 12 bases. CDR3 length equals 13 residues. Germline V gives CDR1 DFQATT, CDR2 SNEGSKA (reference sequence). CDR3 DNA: TGCAGTGTCCAGGTTGGGGGCACAGATACGCAGTATTTT. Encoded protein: CSVQVGGTDTQYF.

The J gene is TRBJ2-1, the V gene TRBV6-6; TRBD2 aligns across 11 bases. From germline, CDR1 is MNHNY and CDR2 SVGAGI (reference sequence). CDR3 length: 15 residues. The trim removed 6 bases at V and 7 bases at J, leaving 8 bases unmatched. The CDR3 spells CASRSSGGAGNEQFF. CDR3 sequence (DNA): TGTGCCAGCAGAAGTAGCGGGGGGGCGGGTAATGAGCAGTTCTTC.

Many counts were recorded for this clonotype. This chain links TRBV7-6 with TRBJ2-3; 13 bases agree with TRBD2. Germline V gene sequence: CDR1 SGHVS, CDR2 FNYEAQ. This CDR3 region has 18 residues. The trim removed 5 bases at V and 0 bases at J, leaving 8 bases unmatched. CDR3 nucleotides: TGTGCCAGCAGCCCTAGGGGGACTAGCGGGACTAGCACAGATACGCAGTATTTT. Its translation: CASSPRGTSGTSTDTQYF.

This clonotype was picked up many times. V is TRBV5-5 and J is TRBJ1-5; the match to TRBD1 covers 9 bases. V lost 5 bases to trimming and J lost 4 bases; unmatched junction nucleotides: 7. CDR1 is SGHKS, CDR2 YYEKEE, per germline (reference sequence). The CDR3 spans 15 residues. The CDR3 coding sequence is TGTGCCAGCAGTCAGGACGGACAGGGGAATCAGCCCCAGCATTTT. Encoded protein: CASSQDGQGNQPQHF.

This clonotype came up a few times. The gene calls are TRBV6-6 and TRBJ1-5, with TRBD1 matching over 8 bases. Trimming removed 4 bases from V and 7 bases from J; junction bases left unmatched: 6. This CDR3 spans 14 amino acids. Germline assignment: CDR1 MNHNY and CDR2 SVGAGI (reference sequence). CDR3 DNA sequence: TGTGCCAGCAGTTCCGGACAGGGAAGACAGCCCCAGCATTTT. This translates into CASSSGQGRQPQHF.

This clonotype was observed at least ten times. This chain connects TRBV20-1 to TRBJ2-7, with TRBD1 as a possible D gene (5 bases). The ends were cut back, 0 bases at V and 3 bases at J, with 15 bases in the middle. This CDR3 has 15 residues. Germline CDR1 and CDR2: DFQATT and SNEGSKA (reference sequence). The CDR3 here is CSARDWQGAIYEQYF. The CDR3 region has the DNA TGCAGTGCTAGAGATTGGCAGGGCGCGATCTACGAGCAGTACTTC.

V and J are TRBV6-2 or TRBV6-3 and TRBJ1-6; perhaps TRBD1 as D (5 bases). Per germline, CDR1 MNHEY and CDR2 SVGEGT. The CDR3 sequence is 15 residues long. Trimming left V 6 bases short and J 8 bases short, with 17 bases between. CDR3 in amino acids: CASSRGAPRDSPLHF. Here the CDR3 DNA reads TGTGCCAGCAGCCGAGGGGCGCCGAGGGATTCACCCCTCCACTTT.

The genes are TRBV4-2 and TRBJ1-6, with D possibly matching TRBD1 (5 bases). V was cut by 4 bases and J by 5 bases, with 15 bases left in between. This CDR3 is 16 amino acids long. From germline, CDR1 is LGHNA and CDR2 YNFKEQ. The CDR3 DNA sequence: TGTGCCAGCAGCCCCCAGGCCTCGGGGGATAATTCACCCCTCCACTTT. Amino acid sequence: CASSPQASGDNSPLHF.

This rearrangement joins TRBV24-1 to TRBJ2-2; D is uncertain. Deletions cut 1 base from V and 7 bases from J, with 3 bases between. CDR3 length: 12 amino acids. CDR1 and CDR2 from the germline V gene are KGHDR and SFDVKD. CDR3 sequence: CATSDFGGELFF. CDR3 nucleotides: TGTGCCACCAGTGATTTTGGCGGGGAGCTGTTTTTT.

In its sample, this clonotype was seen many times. As DNA, the CDR3 is TGTGCCAGCAGCTCCCGACTCGGTCAGGGTGGCACCGGGGAGCTGTTTTTT. Translation: CASSSRLGQGGTGELFF. The chain recombines TRBV7-6 with TRBJ2-2; a weak D match, TRBD1 (5 bases). Deletions cut 4 bases from V and 4 bases from J, with 19 bases between. CDR3 length equals 17 residues. CDR1 is SGHVS and CDR2 is FNYEAQ in the germline V gene.

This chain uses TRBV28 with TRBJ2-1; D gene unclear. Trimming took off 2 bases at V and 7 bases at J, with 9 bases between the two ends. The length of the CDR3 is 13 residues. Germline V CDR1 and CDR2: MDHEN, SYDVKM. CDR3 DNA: TGTGCCAGCAGTTTAAGAAGGCCGAATGAGCAGTTCTTC. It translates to CASSLRRPNEQFF.

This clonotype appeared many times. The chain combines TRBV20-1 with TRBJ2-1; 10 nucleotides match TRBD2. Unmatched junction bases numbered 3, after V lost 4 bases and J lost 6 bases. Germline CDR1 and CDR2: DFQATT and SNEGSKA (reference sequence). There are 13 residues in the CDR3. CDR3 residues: CSAILAGRNEQFF. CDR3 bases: TGCAGTGCTATACTAGCGGGGCGCAATGAGCAGTTCTTC.

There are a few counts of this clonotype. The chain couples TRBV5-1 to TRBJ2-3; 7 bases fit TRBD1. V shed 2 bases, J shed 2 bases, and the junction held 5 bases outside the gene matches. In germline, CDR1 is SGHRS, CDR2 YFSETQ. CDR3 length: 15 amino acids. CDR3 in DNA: TGCGCCAGCAGCTTAACAGGGGTTGCCACAGATACGCAGTATTTT. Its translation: CASSLTGVATDTQYF.

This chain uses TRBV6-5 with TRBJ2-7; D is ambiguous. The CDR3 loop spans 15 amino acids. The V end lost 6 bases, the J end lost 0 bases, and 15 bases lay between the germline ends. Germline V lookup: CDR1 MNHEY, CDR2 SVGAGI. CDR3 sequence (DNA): TGTGCCAGCAGCCCGTCCCACAGTAACTCCTACGAGCAGTACTTC. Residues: CASSPSHSNSYEQYF.

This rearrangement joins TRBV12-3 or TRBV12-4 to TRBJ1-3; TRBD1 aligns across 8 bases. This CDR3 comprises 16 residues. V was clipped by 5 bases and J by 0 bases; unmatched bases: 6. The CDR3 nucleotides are TGTGCCAGCAGTCGGACAGGGCTTAGCTCTGGAAACACCATATATTTT. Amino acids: CASSRTGLSSGNTIYF.

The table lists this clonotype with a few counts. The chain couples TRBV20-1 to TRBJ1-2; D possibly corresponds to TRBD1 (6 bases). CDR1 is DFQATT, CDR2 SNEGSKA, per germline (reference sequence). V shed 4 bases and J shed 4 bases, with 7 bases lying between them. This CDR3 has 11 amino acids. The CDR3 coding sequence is TGCAGTGCTAACAGGGCCTATGGCTACACCTTC. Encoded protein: CSANRAYGYTF.

CDR3 coding DNA: TGCGCCAGCAGCCCCCAGGACGCATCCTACGAGCAGTACTTC. The encoded protein is CASSPQDASYEQYF. This rearrangement joins TRBV5-1 to TRBJ2-7; D unclear. The CDR3 consists of 14 residues. The germline V gene encodes CDR1 SGHRS and CDR2 YFSETQ. V lost 4 bases and J lost 1, with 12 bases in between.

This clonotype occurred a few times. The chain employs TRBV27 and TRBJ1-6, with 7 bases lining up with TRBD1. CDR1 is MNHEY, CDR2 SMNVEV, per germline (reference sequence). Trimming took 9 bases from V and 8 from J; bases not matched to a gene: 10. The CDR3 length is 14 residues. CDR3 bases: TGTGCCAGTGCCGACCGGGACAGTTATTCACCCCTCCACTTT. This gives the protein CASADRDSYSPLHF.

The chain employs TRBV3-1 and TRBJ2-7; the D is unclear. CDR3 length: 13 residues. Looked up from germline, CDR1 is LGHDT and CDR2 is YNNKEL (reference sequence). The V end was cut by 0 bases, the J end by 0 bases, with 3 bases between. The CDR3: CASSQDNSYEQYF. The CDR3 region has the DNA TGTGCCAGCAGCCAAGACAACTCCTACGAGCAGTACTTC.

The CDR3 is CASSPQTGKGRYEQYF. The CDR3 bases are TGCGCCAGCAGCCCCCAAACGGGTAAGGGGAGGTACGAGCAGTACTTC. The chain recombines TRBV4-1 with TRBJ2-7; TRBD2 is a possible D gene (6 bases). Germline V CDR1 and CDR2: MGHRA, YSYEKL. V was shortened by 4 bases and J by 4 bases, with 20 bases between the two germline ends. This CDR3 region has 16 residues.

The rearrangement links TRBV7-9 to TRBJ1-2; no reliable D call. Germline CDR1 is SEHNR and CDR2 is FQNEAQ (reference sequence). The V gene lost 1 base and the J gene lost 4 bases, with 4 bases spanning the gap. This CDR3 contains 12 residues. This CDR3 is CASSLEIYGYTF. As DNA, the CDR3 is TGTGCCAGCAGCTTAGAAATCTATGGCTACACCTTC.

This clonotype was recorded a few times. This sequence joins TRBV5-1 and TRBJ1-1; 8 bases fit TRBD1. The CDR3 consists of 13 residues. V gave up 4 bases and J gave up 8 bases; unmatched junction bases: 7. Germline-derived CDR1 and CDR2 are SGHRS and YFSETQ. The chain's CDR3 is CASSGLGTGEAFF. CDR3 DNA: TGCGCCAGCAGCGGTCTGGGGACAGGCGAAGCTTTCTTT.

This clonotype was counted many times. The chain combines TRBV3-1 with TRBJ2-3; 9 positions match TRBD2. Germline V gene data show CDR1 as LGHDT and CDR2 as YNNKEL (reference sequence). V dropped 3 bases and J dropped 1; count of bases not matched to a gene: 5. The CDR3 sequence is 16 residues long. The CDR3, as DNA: TGTGCCAGCAGCCACCATGGCGGGGGGGGCACAGATACGCAGTATTTT. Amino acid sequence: CASSHHGGGGTDTQYF.